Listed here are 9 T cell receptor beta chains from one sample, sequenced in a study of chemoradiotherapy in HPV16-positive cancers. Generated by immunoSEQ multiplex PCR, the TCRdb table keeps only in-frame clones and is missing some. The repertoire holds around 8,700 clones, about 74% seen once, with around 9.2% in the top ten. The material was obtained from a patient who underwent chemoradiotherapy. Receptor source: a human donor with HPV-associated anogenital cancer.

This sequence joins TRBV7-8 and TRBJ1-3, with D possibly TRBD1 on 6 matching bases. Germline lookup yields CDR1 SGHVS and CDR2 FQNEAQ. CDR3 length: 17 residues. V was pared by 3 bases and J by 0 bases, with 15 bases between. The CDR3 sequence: CASSFSGETFSGNTIYF. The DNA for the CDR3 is TGTGCCAGCAGCTTTTCAGGGGAAACTTTCTCTGGAAACACCATATATTTT.

CDR3 DNA: TGTGCCAGCAGGGAACGGGACAGGGGTTACGAGCAGTACTTC. Its translation is CASRERDRGYEQYF. The rearrangement joins TRBV6-1 to TRBJ2-7; 10 nucleotides agree with TRBD1. Per the germline V gene, CDR1 is MNHNS and CDR2 is SASEGT. This CDR3 contains 14 residues. V lost 6 bases and J lost 4; bases outside the gene matches: 6.

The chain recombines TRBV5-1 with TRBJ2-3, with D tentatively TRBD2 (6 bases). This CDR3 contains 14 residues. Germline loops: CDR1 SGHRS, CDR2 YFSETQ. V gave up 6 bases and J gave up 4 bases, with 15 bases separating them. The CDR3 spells CASKPGVSADTQYF. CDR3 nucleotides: TGCGCCAGCAAACCGGGAGTATCCGCAGATACGCAGTATTTT.

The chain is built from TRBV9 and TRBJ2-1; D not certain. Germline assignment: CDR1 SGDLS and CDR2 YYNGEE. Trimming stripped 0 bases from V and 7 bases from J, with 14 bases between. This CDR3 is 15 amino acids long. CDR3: CASSVATLGQNEQFF. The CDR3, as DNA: TGTGCCAGCAGCGTAGCTACGTTAGGGCAGAATGAGCAGTTCTTC.

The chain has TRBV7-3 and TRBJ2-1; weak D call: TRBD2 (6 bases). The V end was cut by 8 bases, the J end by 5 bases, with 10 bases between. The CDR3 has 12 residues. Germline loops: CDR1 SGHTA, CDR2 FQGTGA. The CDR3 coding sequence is TGTGCCAGCCGGGGGAGAAACAATGAGCAGTTCTTC. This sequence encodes CASRGRNNEQFF.

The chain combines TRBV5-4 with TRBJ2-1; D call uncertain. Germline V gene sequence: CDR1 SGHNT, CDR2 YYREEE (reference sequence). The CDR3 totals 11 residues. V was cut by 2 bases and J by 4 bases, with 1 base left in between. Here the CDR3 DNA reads TGTGCCAGCAGCTTATACAATGAGCAGTTCTTC. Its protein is CASSLYNEQFF.

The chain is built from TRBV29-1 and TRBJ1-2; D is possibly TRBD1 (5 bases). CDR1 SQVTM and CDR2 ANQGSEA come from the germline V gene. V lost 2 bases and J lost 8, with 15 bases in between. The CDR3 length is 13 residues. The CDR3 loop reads CSVETSQGSGYTF. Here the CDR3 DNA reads TGCAGCGTTGAAACTAGCCAGGGTAGCGGCTACACCTTC.

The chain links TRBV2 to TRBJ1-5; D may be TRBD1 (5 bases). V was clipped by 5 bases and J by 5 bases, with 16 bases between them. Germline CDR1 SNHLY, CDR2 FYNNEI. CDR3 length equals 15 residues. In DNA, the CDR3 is TGTGCCAGCAGTTATAGACGGGACCTCGATCAGCCCCAGCATTTT. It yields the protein CASSYRRDLDQPQHF.

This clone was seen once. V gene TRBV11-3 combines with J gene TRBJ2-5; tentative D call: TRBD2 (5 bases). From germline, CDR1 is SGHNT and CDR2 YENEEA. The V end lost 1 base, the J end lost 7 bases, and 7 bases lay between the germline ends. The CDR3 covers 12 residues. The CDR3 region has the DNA TGTGCCAGCAGCTTAGGCGGGTCGACCCAGTACTTC. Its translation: CASSLGGSTQYF.